This record covers a single T cell receptor beta chain. The junction departs from the called germline gene at one end, perhaps through a read error. Taking about 17-31 mg of unsorted bulk tissue, the authors co-extracted RNA and DNA. Patients diagnosed with primary liver carcinoma received treatment through surgical resection. Separate regions, five per tumor, were sampled. These data belong to a study of tumor-infiltrating lymphocytes in primary liver carcinoma. TCR beta cDNA came from about 0.45 ug total RNA, primed with a constant-region primer. Generation of the TCR beta libraries relied on three nested multiplex PCR rounds using slightly modified ARM-PCR. A C-beta reverse primer and TRBV1-TRBV30 forward primers served in each of the first two PCR rounds, at ten to eleven cycles apiece. MiXCR was run by TCRdb on the multiplex PCR reads, yielding one entry per CDR3 protein. The table includes fewer than 200,000 distinct CDR3 sequences, around four fifths detected once.

CDR3 length: 15 amino acids. Germline V gene sequence: CDR1 GTSNPN, CDR2 SVGIG (reference sequence). Sequencing was carried out using tumor tissue from primary liver carcinoma. The chain is built from TRBV30 and TRBJ2-3, with D perhaps TRBD2 (6 bases). The source is a man aged 35 to 55 with primary liver carcinoma and hepatitis B virus infection. The CDR3 DNA reads TGTGCCTGGAGTGCTGGGGGGATGAGCACAGCTACGCAGTATTTT. The encoded protein is CAWSAGGMSTATQYF.